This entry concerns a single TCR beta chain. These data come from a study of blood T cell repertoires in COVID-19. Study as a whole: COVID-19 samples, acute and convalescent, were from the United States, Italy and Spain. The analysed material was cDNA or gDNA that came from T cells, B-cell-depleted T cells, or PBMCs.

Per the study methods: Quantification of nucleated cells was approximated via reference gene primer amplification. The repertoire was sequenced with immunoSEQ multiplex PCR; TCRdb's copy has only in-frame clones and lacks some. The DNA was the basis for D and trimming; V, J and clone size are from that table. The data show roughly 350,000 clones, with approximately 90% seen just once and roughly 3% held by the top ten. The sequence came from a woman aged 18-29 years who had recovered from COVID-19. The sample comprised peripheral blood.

The CDR3 DNA sequence: TGTGCCAGCAGCTTGGGTTACAGCCTGATTGACTATGGCTACACCTTC. Amino acid sequence: CASSLGYSLIDYGYTF. V gene TRBV5-8 combines with J gene TRBJ1-2; D gene ambiguous. This CDR3 is 16 amino acids long. Germline values: CDR1 SGHTS, CDR2 YDEGEE. The V end was cut by 0 bases, the J end by 3 bases, with 15 bases between.